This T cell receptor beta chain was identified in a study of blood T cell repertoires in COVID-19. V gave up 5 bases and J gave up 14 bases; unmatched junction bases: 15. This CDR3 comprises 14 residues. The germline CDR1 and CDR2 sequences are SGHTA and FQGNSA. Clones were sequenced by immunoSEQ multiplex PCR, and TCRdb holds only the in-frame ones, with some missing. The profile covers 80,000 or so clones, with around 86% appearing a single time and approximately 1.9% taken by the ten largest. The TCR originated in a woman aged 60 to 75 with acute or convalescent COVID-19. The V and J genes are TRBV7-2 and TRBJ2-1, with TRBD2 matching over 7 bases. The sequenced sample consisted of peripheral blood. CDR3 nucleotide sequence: TGTGCCAGCAGCACCGACACTAGCGCCAGGAGAAAGTTCTTC. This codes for CASSTDTSARRKFF.